This TCR beta chain originates from a study of blood T cells in healthy people across ages. Study-wide points: Diversity of TCR beta correlated strongly with naive T cell percentage. Per million T cells, TCR beta diversity dropped about linearly as age rose. PBMCs left unsorted prevented a conclusive naive versus antigen-experienced comparison.

This clonotype was counted a few times. Its antigen is still unknown. Combining a sample-barcoded 5' primer with a J-beta primer mix, a second PCR ran for roughly 6 to 12 cycles. TCRdb called the 5' RACE reads again in MiXCR, with one record for every CDR3 protein. The table records a few hundred thousand distinct CDR3 sequences, approximately 27% of them present only once. There were healthy Caucasian individuals from Russia, aged roughly 6 to 90, serving as donors. This CDR3 region has 14 residues. From germline, CDR1 is KGHSH and CDR2 LQKENI. Deletions cut 3 bases from V and 7 bases from J, with 12 bases between.

The sequence came from a woman in her 70s in good health. The sequencing input was blood. This rearrangement joins TRBV18 to TRBJ1-4; the D gene is possibly TRBD1 (6 bases). CDR3 in DNA: TGTGCCAGCTCACCCGACAGGAATTCTGAAAAACTGTTTTTT. It is translated as CASSPDRNSEKLFF.